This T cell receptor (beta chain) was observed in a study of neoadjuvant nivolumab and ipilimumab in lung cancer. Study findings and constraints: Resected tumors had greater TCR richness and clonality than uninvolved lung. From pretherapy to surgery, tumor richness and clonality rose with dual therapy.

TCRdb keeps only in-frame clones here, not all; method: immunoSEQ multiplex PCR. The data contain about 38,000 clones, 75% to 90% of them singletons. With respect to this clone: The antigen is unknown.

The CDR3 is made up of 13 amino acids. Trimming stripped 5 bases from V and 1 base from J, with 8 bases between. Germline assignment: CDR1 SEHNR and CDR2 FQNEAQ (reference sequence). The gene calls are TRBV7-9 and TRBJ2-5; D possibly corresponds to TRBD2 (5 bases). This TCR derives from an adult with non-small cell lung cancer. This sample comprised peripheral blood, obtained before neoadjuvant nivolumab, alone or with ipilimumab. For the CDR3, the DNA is TGTGCCAGCAGCCGGGATTTCCAAGAGACCCAGTACTTC. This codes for CASSRDFQETQYF.